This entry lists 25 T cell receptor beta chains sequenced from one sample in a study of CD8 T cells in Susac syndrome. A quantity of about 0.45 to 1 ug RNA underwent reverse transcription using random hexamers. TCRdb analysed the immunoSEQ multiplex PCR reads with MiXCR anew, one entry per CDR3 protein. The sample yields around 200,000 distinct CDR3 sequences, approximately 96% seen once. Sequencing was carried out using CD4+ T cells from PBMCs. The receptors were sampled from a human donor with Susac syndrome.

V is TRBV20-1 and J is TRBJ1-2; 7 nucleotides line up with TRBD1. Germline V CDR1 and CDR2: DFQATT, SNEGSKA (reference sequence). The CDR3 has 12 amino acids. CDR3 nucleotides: TGCACTGCGAGGACAGGAATCTATGGCTACACCTTC. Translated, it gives CTARTGIYGYTF.

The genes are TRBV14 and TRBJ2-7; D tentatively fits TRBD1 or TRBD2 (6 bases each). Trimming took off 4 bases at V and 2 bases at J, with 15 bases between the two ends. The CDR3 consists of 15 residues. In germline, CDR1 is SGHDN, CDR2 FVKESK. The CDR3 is CASSRLGGLTYEQYF. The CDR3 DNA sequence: TGTGCCAGCAGCCGACTGGGGGGCTTAACCTACGAGCAGTACTTC.

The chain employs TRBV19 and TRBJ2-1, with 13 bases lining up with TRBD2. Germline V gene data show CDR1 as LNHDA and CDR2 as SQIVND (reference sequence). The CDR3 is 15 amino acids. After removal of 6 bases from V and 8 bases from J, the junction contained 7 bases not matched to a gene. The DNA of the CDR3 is TGTGCCAGTAGGAAGACTAGCGGGGGGTCGGATGAGCAGTTCTTC. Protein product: CASRKTSGGSDEQFF.

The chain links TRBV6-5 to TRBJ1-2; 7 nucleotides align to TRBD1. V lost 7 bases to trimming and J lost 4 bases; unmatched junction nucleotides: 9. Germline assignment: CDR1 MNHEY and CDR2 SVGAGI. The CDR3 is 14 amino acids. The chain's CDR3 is CASTPTGSFYGYTF. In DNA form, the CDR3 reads TGTGCCAGCACTCCGACAGGGTCCTTCTATGGCTACACCTTC.

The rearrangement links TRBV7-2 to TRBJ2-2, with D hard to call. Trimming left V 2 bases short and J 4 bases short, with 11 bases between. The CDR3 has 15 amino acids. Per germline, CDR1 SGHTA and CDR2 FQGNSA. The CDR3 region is CASSLSSVTTGELFF. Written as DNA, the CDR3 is TGTGCCAGCAGCTTATCGTCGGTCACCACCGGGGAGCTGTTTTTT. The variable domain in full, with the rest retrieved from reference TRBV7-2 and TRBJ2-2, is GAGVSQSPSNKVTEKGKDVELRCDPISGHTALYWYRQSLGQGLEFLIYFQGNSAPDKSGLPSDRFSAERTGGSVSTLTIQRTQQEDSAVYLCASSLSSVTTGELFFGEGSRLTVL.

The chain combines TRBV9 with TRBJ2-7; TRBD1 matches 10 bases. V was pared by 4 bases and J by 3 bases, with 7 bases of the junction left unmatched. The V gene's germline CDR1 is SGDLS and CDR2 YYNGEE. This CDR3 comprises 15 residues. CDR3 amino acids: CASSFTGDRGYEQYF. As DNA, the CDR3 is TGTGCCAGCAGCTTCACTGGGGACAGGGGCTACGAGCAGTACTTC.

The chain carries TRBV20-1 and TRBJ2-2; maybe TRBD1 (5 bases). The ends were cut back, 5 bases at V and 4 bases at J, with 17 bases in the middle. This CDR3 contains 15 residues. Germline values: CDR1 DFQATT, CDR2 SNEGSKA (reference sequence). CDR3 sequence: CSAPQLGDTTGELFF. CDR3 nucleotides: TGCAGTGCTCCTCAGCTAGGGGATACCACCGGGGAGCTGTTTTTT.

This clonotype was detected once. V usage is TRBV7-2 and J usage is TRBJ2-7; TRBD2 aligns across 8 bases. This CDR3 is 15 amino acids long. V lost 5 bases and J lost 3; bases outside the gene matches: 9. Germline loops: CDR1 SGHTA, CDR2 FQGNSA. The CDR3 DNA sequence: TGTGCCAGCAGCAAGCAACCGGGGGGGATCTACGAGCAGTACTTC. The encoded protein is CASSKQPGGIYEQYF. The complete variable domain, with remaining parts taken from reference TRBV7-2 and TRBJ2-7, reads GAGVSQSPSNKVTEKGKDVELRCDPISGHTALYWYRQSLGQGLEFLIYFQGNSAPDKSGLPSDRFSAERTGGSVSTLTIQRTQQEDSAVYLCASSKQPGGIYEQYFGPGTRLTVT.

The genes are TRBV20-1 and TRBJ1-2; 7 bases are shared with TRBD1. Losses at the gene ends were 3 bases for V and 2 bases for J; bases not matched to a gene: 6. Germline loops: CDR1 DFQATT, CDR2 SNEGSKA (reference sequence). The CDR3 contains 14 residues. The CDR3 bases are TGCAGTGCTAGCCTGATACAGGGGAACTATGGCTACACCTTC. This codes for CSASLIQGNYGYTF.

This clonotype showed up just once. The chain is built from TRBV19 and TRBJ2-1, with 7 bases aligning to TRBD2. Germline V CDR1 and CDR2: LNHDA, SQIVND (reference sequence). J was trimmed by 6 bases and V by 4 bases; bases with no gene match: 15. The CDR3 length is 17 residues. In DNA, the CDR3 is TGTGCCAGTAGTACCCCCCCACAAAGACTAGCCGGCAATGAGCAGTTCTTC. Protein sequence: CASSTPPQRLAGNEQFF. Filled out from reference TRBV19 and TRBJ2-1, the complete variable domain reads DGGITQSPKYLFRKEGQNVTLSCEQNLNHDAMYWYRQDPGQGLRLIYYSQIVNDFQKGDIAEGYSVSREKKESFPLTVTSAQKNPTAFYLCASSTPPQRLAGNEQFFGPGTRLTVL.

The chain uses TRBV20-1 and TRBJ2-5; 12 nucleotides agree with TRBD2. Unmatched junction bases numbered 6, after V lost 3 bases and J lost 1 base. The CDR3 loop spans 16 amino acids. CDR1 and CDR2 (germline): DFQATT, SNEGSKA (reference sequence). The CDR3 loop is CSASRLAGGPQETQYF. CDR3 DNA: TGCAGTGCTAGCCGCCTAGCGGGGGGGCCCCAAGAGACCCAGTACTTC.

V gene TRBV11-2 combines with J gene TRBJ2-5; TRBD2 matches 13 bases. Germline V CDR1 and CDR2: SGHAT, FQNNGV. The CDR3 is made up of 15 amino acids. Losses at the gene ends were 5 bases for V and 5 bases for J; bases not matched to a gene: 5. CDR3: CASSQGLAGDETQYF. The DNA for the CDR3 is TGTGCCAGCAGCCAAGGACTAGCGGGGGATGAGACCCAGTACTTC.

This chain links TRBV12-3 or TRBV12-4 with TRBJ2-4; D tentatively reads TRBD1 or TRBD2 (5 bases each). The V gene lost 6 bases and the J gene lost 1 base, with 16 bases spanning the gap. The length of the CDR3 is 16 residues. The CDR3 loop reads CASSPGTSVAKNIQYF. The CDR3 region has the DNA TGTGCCAGCAGCCCCGGGACCTCCGTTGCCAAAAACATTCAGTACTTC.

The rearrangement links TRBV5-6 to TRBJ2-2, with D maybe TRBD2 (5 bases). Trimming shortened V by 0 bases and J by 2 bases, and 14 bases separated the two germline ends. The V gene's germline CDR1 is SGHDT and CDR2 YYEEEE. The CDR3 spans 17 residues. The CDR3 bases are TGTGCCAGCAGCTTGGTTGTGGCGCTAGCAAACACCGGGGAGCTGTTTTTT. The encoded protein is CASSLVVALANTGELFF.

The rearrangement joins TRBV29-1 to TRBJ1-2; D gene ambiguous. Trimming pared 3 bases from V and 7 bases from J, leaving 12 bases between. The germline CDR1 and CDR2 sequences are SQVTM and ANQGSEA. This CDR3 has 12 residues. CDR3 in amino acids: CSVDFLGFGYTF. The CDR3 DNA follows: TGCAGCGTTGACTTCCTGGGCTTTGGCTACACCTTC.

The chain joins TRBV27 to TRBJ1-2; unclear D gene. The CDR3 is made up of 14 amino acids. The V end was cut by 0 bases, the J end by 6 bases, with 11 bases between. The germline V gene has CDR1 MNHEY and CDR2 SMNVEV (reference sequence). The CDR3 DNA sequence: TGTGCCAGCAGTTTATCAGGTCTTGGGCATGGCTACACCTTC. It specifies CASSLSGLGHGYTF.

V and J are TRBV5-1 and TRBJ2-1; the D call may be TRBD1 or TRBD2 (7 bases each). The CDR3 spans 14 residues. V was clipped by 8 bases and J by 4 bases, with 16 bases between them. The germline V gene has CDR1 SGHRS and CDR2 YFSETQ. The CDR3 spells CASHSGTAYNEQFF. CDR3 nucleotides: TGCGCCAGTCACAGCGGGACAGCTTACAATGAGCAGTTCTTC.

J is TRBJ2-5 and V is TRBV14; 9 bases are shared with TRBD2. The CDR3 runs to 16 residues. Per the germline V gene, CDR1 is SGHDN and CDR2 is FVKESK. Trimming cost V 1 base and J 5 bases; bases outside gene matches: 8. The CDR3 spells CASSQGRSGGMETQYF. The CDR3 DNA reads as TGTGCCAGCAGCCAAGGCCGTAGCGGGGGAATGGAGACCCAGTACTTC.

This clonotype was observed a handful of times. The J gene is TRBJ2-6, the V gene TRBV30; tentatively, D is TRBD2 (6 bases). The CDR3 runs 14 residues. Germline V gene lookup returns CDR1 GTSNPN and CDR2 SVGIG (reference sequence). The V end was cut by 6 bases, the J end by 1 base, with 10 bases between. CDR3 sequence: CACMRGSGANVLTF. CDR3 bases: TGTGCCTGCATGCGGGGATCTGGGGCCAACGTCCTGACTTTC.

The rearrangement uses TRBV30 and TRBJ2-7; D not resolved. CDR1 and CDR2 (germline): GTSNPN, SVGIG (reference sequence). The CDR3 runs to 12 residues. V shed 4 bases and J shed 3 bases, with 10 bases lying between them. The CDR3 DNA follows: TGTGCCTGGAAGGGCAGTGGCTACGAGCAGTACTTC. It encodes CAWKGSGYEQYF. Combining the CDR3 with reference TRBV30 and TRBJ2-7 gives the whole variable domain SQTIHQWPATLVQPVGSPLSLECTVEGTSNPNLYWYRQAAGRGLQLLFYSVGIGQISSEVPQNLSASRPQDRQFILSSKKLLLSDSGFYLCAWKGSGYEQYFGPGTRLTVT.

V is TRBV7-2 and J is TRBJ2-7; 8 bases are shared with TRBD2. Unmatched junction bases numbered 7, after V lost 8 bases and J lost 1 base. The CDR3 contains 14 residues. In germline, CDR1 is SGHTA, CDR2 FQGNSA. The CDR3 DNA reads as TGTGCCAGCGAGTTTGGACTAGCATCCTACGAGCAGTACTTC. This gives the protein CASEFGLASYEQYF. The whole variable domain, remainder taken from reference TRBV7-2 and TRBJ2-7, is GAGVSQSPSNKVTEKGKDVELRCDPISGHTALYWYRQSLGQGLEFLIYFQGNSAPDKSGLPSDRFSAERTGGSVSTLTIQRTQQEDSAVYLCASEFGLASYEQYFGPGTRLTVT.

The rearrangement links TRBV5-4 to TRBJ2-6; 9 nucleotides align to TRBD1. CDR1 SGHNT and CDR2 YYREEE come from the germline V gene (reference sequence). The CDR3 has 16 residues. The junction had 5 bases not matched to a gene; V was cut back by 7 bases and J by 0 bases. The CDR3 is CASGQGTYSGANVLTF. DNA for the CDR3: TGTGCCAGCGGACAGGGGACGTACTCTGGGGCCAACGTCCTGACTTTC.

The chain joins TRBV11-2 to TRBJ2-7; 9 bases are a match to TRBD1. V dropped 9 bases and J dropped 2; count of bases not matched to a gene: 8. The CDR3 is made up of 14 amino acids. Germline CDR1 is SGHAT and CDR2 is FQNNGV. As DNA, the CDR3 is TGTGCCAGTAACCAGGGGACAGGGACCTACGAGCAGTACTTC. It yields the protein CASNQGTGTYEQYF.

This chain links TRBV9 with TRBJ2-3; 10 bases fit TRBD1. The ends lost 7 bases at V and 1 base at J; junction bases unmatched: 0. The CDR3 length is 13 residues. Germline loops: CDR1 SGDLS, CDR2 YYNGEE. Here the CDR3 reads CASGQGGTDTQYF. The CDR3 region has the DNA TGTGCCAGCGGACAGGGGGGCACAGATACGCAGTATTTT.

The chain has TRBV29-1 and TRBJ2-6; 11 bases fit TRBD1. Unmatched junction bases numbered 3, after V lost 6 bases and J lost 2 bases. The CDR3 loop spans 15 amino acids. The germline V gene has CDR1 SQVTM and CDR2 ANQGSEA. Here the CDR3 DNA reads TGCAGCGTCGGACAGGGGGCCACTGGGGCCAACGTCCTGACTTTC. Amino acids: CSVGQGATGANVLTF. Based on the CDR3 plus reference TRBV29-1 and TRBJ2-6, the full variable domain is SAVISQKPSRDICQRGTSLTIQCQVDSQVTMMFWYRQQPGQSLTLIATANQGSEATYESGFVIDKFPISRPNLTFSTLTVSNMSPEDSSIYLCSVGQGATGANVLTFGAGSRLTVL.